This T cell receptor (beta chain) was sequenced during a study of T-cell reconstitution after alpha-beta-depleted transplantation in children. Study-wide findings and caveats: Several patients had high TCRbeta diversity at day 60; it came from surviving recipient T cells and thymic progenitors. From newly produced T cells came most of the T-cell counts and diversity one year after transplant.

This clonotype was detected ten times or more. Antigen specificity is unknown. The CDR3 runs 15 residues. V shed 1 base and J shed 3 bases, with 10 bases lying between them. This sample's TCRbeta library carried unique molecular identifier barcodes. A single record per CDR3 protein comes from TCRdb applying MiXCR to the PCR reads. The sample includes just under 150,000 distinct CDR3 sequences, more than 8% seen only once; the top ten take around 18%. This material consisted of PBMCs, mostly from graft donor cells, taken 180 days after TCRalphabeta/CD19-depleted stem cell transplant. This sequence was found in a female patient aged 2-9 years who had a stem cell transplant for congenital amegakaryocytic thrombocytopenia, so the T cells may come from the graft donor. The chain joins TRBV12-3 or TRBV12-4 to TRBJ1-3, with D possibly matching TRBD1 (6 bases). The CDR3 protein is CASSLGPGVGNTIYF. The CDR3 DNA reads TGTGCCAGCAGTTTAGGTCCAGGGGTTGGAAACACCATATATTTT.